A selection of T cell receptor beta chains follows, all from one sample in a study of control samples from healthy donors and cancer patients. Data came from immunoSEQ multiplex PCR; TCRdb stores just in-frame clones and leaves some out. Found here are over 85,000 clones, about four fifths of them singletons; the top ten hold under 40%. Sequencing used PBMCs. Receptors originate from a man in his sixties or seventies with lung cancer. Both conserved end residues are part of each CDR3. The order of the fields is D gene, J gene, clone size, V gene, CDR3 DNA, CDR3 protein. A D gene is named only where the DNA matches it firmly. Some rows have no size entry. The others give once, few or many, or a class for an expanded clone.

D gene: .
J gene: TRBJ2-3
clone size: .
V gene: TRBV7-3
CDR3 DNA: TGTGCCAGCAGCTTAACGTACGGGGGGCTGGGAGATACGCAGTATTTT
CDR3 protein: CASSLTYGGLGDTQYF

D gene: .
J gene: TRBJ1-1
clone size: once
V gene: TRBV9
CDR3 DNA: TGTGCCAGCAGCGGAGCATGGAACACTGAAGCTTTCTTT
CDR3 protein: CASSGAWNTEAFF

D gene: .
J gene: TRBJ1-1
clone size: .
V gene: TRBV5-6
CDR3 DNA: TGTGCCAGCAGCTTTAGACGGACTGAAGCTTTCTTT
CDR3 protein: CASSFRRTEAFF

D gene: .
J gene: TRBJ2-7
clone size: .
V gene: TRBV19
CDR3 DNA: TGTGCCAGTAGCGCCACAGGGTCCTACGAGCAGTACTTC
CDR3 protein: CASSATGSYEQYF

D gene: .
J gene: TRBJ1-3
clone size: .
V gene: TRBV5-1
CDR3 DNA: TGCGCCAGCAGCTTGGCGGGAAACACCATATATTTT
CDR3 protein: CASSLAGNTIYF

D gene: .
J gene: TRBJ1-1
clone size: .
V gene: TRBV9
CDR3 DNA: TGTGCCAGCAGCCTAGGGAGGGGCTTCAACACTGAAGCTTTCTTT
CDR3 protein: CASSLGRGFNTEAFF

D gene: TRBD2
J gene: TRBJ2-1
clone size: .
V gene: TRBV11-3
CDR3 DNA: TGTGCCAGCAGCTCTCGGGGAGCGGGGGCCCCCTACAATGAGCAGTTCTTC
CDR3 protein: CASSSRGAGAPYNEQFF

D gene: TRBD1
J gene: TRBJ2-7
clone size: .
V gene: TRBV6-6
CDR3 DNA: TGTGCCAGCAAGCCCAGGGGGATCTTATCCTACGAGCAGTACTTC
CDR3 protein: CASKPRGILSYEQYF

D gene: .
J gene: TRBJ2-7
clone size: .
V gene: TRBV2
CDR3 DNA: TGTGCCAGCACCCCAACGAGGGCAGGGCCCTACGAGCAGTACTTC
CDR3 protein: CASTPTRAGPYEQYF

D gene: TRBD2
J gene: TRBJ2-7
clone size: .
V gene: TRBV18
CDR3 DNA: TGTGCCAGCTCATACGGGGGGGTCAACCACGAGCAGTACTTC
CDR3 protein: CASSYGGVNHEQYF

D gene: .
J gene: TRBJ2-3
clone size: .
V gene: TRBV5-6
CDR3 DNA: TGTGCCAGCAGGCCCCTGGGCGGGTCCACAGATACGCAGTATTTT
CDR3 protein: CASRPLGGSTDTQYF

D gene: .
J gene: TRBJ1-1
clone size: .
V gene: TRBV19
CDR3 DNA: TGTGCCACCAGGACCGTAGCGAACACTGAAGCTTTCTTT
CDR3 protein: CATRTVANTEAFF

D gene: .
J gene: TRBJ2-7
clone size: .
V gene: TRBV2
CDR3 DNA: TGTGCCAGCAGTGATTGGGGGGGCGGTGCCTACGAGCAGTACTTC
CDR3 protein: CASSDWGGGAYEQYF

D gene: .
J gene: TRBJ1-4
clone size: .
V gene: TRBV5-5
CDR3 DNA: TGTGCCAGCAGCTTGACTCCTTTAGGGACTAATGAAAAACTGTTTTTT
CDR3 protein: CASSLTPLGTNEKLFF

D gene: TRBD2
J gene: TRBJ2-2
clone size: .
V gene: TRBV18
CDR3 DNA: TGTGCCAGCTCACCACTAAGAGGACTAGCGGGGGCGACCGGGGAGCTGTTTTTT
CDR3 protein: CASSPLRGLAGATGELFF

D gene: .
J gene: TRBJ2-7
clone size: .
V gene: TRBV5-1
CDR3 DNA: TGCGCCAGCAGCTTAGAGACAGGCCAAGACGAGCAGTACTTC
CDR3 protein: CASSLETGQDEQYF

D gene: .
J gene: TRBJ1-3
clone size: .
V gene: TRBV7-9
CDR3 DNA: TGTGCCAGCAGCCCGCGAGATACCCCCCTCGGAAACACCATATATTTT
CDR3 protein: CASSPRDTPLGNTIYF

D gene: TRBD2
J gene: TRBJ2-2
clone size: few
V gene: TRBV3-1/TRBV3-2
CDR3 DNA: TGTGCCAGCAGCCAGACTAGCGGATACACCGGGGAGCTGTTTTTT
CDR3 protein: CASSQTSGYTGELFF

D gene: TRBD1
J gene: TRBJ1-2
clone size: .
V gene: TRBV19
CDR3 DNA: TGTGCCAGTAGAGAAGACAGGGTGAATGGCTACACCTTC
CDR3 protein: CASREDRVNGYTF

D gene: TRBD2
J gene: TRBJ2-3
clone size: .
V gene: TRBV9
CDR3 DNA: TGTGCCAGCAGCGGACTAGCGGGGGGGCCATCCTTCACAGATACGCAGTATTTT
CDR3 protein: CASSGLAGGPSFTDTQYF

D gene: .
J gene: TRBJ1-3
clone size: .
V gene: TRBV6-1
CDR3 DNA: TGTGCCAGCAGTGAAATGGAGAGCTCTGGAAACACCATATATTTT
CDR3 protein: CASSEMESSGNTIYF

D gene: .
J gene: TRBJ2-7
clone size: .
V gene: TRBV6-5
CDR3 DNA: TGTGCCAGCAGTTACTTCTACGAGCAGTACTTC
CDR3 protein: CASSYFYEQYF

D gene: .
J gene: TRBJ2-7
clone size: .
V gene: TRBV7-8
CDR3 DNA: TGTGCCAGCAGCCTTCGCGGGGACCAATTTTCCTACACGCAGTACTTC
CDR3 protein: CASSLRGDQFSYTQYF

D gene: .
J gene: TRBJ1-1
clone size: once
V gene: TRBV18
CDR3 DNA: TGTGCCAGCTCACCCGGAGCCCGGGCCTCATCGAACACTGAAGCTTTCTTT
CDR3 protein: CASSPGARASSNTEAFF

D gene: .
J gene: TRBJ2-7
clone size: medium-sized
V gene: TRBV5-6
CDR3 DNA: TGTGCCAGCAGCTTGGGGTCGCAGGGGCGAAGCGAGCAGTACTTC
CDR3 protein: CASSLGSQGRSEQYF

D gene: .
J gene: TRBJ2-7
clone size: few
V gene: TRBV5-1
CDR3 DNA: TGCGCCAGCAGCTCACCCTACGAGCAGTACTTC
CDR3 protein: CASSSPYEQYF

D gene: .
J gene: TRBJ1-1
clone size: .
V gene: TRBV18
CDR3 DNA: TGTGCCAGCTCACCCCGGACAGACTCTGAAGCTTTCTTT
CDR3 protein: CASSPRTDSEAFF

D gene: .
J gene: TRBJ2-3
clone size: .
V gene: TRBV28
CDR3 DNA: TGTGCCAGCAGTGGCGACGCGGTCAGCACAGATACGCAGTATTTT
CDR3 protein: CASSGDAVSTDTQYF

D gene: .
J gene: TRBJ1-2
clone size: .
V gene: TRBV29-1
CDR3 DNA: TGCAGCGTTGAAGGCGACAAGAACTATGGCTACACCTTC
CDR3 protein: CSVEGDKNYGYTF

D gene: .
J gene: TRBJ2-6
clone size: .
V gene: TRBV19
CDR3 DNA: TGTGCCAGTAGTAATAGACGGACAGCTATCTCTGGGGCCAACGTCCTGACTTTC
CDR3 protein: CASSNRRTAISGANVLTF

D gene: .
J gene: TRBJ2-7
clone size: .
V gene: TRBV18
CDR3 DNA: TGTGCCAGCTCACCATCCCCCATTCTCAACGAGCAGTACTTC
CDR3 protein: CASSPSPILNEQYF

D gene: TRBD1
J gene: TRBJ1-5
clone size: .
V gene: TRBV7-9
CDR3 DNA: TGTGCCAGCAGTCTCACAGGGGGCTTAACTCAGCCCCAGCATTTT
CDR3 protein: CASSLTGGLTQPQHF

D gene: TRBD1
J gene: TRBJ1-4
clone size: .
V gene: TRBV6-4
CDR3 DNA: TGTGCCAGCAGGGGACAGGGGTTAGGAGAAAAACTGTTTTTT
CDR3 protein: CASRGQGLGEKLFF

D gene: .
J gene: TRBJ2-4
clone size: once
V gene: TRBV7-9
CDR3 DNA: TGTGCCAGCAGCTTAGCGCAAGACGTCCGAATTCAGTACTTC
CDR3 protein: CASSLAQDVRIQYF

D gene: .
J gene: TRBJ1-1
clone size: .
V gene: TRBV6-5
CDR3 DNA: TGTGCCAGCAGTTACTTGCGCCCGAACACTGAAGCTTTCTTT
CDR3 protein: CASSYLRPNTEAFF

D gene: .
J gene: TRBJ2-2
clone size: .
V gene: TRBV3-1/TRBV3-2
CDR3 DNA: TGTGCCAGCAGCCAAGATGGTCGAGGGGGGGCGTCCGGGGAGCTGTTTTTT
CDR3 protein: CASSQDGRGGASGELFF

D gene: TRBD1
J gene: TRBJ2-2
clone size: once
V gene: TRBV7-9
CDR3 DNA: TGTGCCAGCAGCTTAGCGACAGGGGGGATTGTTGGCACCGGGGAGCTGTTTTTT
CDR3 protein: CASSLATGGIVGTGELFF

D gene: TRBD2
J gene: TRBJ2-1
clone size: once
V gene: TRBV5-8
CDR3 DNA: TGTGCCAGCAGCTTGGACGGGACTAGGGCCAATGAGCAGTTCTTC
CDR3 protein: CASSLDGTRANEQFF

D gene: .
J gene: TRBJ2-2
clone size: .
V gene: TRBV10-2
CDR3 DNA: TGCGCCAGCAGTACCCTGTCCGGGAGAGGGGGCTTCACCGGGGAGCTGTTTTTT
CDR3 protein: CASSTLSGRGGFTGELFF

D gene: TRBD1
J gene: TRBJ1-5
clone size: .
V gene: TRBV10-2
CDR3 DNA: TGCGCCAGCAGTGAGTTGGACAGGGGAAACCAGCCCCAGCATTTT
CDR3 protein: CASSELDRGNQPQHF

D gene: TRBD1
J gene: TRBJ1-2
clone size: .
V gene: TRBV5-1
CDR3 DNA: TGCGCCAGCAGCCTAGGACAGGGGGCTGATGGCTACACCTTC
CDR3 protein: CASSLGQGADGYTF

D gene: .
J gene: TRBJ2-2
clone size: .
V gene: TRBV2
CDR3 DNA: TGTGCCAGCGAGTTCGCGAACACCGGGGAGCTGTTTTTT
CDR3 protein: CASEFANTGELFF

D gene: .
J gene: TRBJ2-7
clone size: .
V gene: TRBV18
CDR3 DNA: TGTGCCAGCTCCCCATCCTCCTACGAGCAGTACTTC
CDR3 protein: CASSPSSYEQYF

D gene: .
J gene: TRBJ1-5
clone size: .
V gene: TRBV28
CDR3 DNA: TGTGCCAGCTTATTTGCGGATAGCAATCAGCCCCAGCATTTT
CDR3 protein: CASLFADSNQPQHF

D gene: .
J gene: TRBJ2-4
clone size: once
V gene: TRBV3-1/TRBV3-2
CDR3 DNA: TGTGCCAGCAGCCAAAATCCCGACAGTGCGGGTCGAAACATTCAGTACTTC
CDR3 protein: CASSQNPDSAGRNIQYF

D gene: .
J gene: TRBJ1-6
clone size: .
V gene: TRBV4-3
CDR3 DNA: TGCGCCAGCAGCCAAGGGAGGTTTCGGGGGGCTAATTCACCCCTCCACTTT
CDR3 protein: CASSQGRFRGANSPLHF

D gene: .
J gene: TRBJ1-5
clone size: .
V gene: TRBV27
CDR3 DNA: TGTGCCAGCAGTTTATTCGCGCCGGGGGGGGTTGTCAGCAATCAGCCCCAGCATTTT
CDR3 protein: CASSLFAPGGVVSNQPQHF

D gene: .
J gene: TRBJ1-6
clone size: once
V gene: TRBV11-2
CDR3 DNA: TGTGCCAGCAGCTTAGGCGGGGTGACGGCGGCCTCACCCCTCCACTTT
CDR3 protein: CASSLGGVTAASPLHF

D gene: .
J gene: TRBJ2-1
clone size: .
V gene: TRBV5-6
CDR3 DNA: TGTGCCAGCTCACGAGGGGTTAGCTCCTACAATGAGCAGTTCTTC
CDR3 protein: CASSRGVSSYNEQFF